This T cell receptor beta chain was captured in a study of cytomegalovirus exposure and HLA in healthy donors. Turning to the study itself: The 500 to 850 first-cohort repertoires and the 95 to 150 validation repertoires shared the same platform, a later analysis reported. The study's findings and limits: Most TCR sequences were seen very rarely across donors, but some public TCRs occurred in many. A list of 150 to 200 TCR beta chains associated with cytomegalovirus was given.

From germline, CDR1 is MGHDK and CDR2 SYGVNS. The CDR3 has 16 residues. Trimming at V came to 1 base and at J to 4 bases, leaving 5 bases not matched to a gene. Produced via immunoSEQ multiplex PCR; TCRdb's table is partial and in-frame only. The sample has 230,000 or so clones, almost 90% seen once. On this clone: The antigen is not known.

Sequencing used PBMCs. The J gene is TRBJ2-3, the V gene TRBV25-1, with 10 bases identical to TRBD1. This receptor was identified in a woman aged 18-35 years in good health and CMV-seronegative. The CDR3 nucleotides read TGTGCCAGCAGTGAATTAGGGACAGGGGATTCAGATACGCAGTATTTT. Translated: CASSELGTGDSDTQYF. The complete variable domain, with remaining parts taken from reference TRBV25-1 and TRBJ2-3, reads EADIYQTPRYLVIGTGKKITLECSQTMGHDKMYWYQQDPGMELHLIHYSYGVNSTEKGDLSSESTVSRIRTEHFPLTLESARPSHTSQYLCASSELGTGDSDTQYFGPGTRLTVL.